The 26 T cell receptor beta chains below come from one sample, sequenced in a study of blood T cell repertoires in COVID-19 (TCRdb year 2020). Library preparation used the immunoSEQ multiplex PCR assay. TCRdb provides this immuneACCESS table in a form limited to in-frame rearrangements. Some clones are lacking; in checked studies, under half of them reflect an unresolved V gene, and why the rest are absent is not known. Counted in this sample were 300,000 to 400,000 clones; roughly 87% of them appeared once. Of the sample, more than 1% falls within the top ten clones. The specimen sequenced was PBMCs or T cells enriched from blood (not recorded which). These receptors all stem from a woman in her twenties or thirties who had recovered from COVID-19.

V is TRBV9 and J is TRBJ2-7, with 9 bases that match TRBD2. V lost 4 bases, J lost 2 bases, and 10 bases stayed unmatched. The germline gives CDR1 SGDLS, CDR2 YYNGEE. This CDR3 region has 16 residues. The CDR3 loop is CASSRGAGGLTYEQYF. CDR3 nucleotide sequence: TGTGCCAGCAGCCGAGGAGCGGGGGGTCTTACCTACGAGCAGTACTTC.

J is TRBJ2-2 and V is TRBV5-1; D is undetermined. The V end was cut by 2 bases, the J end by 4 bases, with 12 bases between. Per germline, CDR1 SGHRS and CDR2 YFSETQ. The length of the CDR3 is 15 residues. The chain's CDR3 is CASSFNTRSTGELFF. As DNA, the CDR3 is TGCGCCAGCAGCTTTAACACCCGGAGCACCGGGGAGCTGTTTTTT.

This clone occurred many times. CDR3 sequence (DNA): TGTGCTAGTGGTTTGCTCAGATACAATGAGCAGTTCTTC. Protein sequence: CASGLLRYNEQFF. The gene calls are TRBV12-5 and TRBJ2-1; D ambiguous. The CDR3 is made up of 13 amino acids. Trimming took off 2 bases at V and 4 bases at J, with 6 bases between the two ends. The germline V gene encodes CDR1 LGHNT and CDR2 FRNRAP.

The CDR3 region has the DNA TGTGCCTGGAGTACGACAGGGGCAAGCGAAAAACTGTTTTTT. This gives the protein CAWSTTGASEKLFF. The chain employs TRBV30 and TRBJ1-4, with 8 bases identical to TRBD1. J was trimmed by 8 bases and V by 2 bases; bases with no gene match: 7. The CDR3 is 14 residues long. Germline V gene lookup returns CDR1 GTSNPN and CDR2 SVGIG (reference sequence).

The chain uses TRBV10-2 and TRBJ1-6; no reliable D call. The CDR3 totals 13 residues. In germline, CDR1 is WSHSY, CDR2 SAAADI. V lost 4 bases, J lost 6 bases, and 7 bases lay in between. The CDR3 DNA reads TGCGCCAGCAGTGTACTCCTTAATTCACCCCTCCACTTT. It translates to CASSVLLNSPLHF.

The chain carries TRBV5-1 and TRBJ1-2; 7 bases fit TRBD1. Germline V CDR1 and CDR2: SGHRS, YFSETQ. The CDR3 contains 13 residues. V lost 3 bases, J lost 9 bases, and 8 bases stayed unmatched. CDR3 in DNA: TGCGCCAGCAGCTCCGGACAGGCGGCGCGCTACACCTTC. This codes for CASSSGQAARYTF.

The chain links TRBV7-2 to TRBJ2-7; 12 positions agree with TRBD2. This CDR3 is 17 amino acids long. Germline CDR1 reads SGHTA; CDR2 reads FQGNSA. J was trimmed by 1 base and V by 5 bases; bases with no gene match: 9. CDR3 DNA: TGTGCCAGCAGCCTAAGAGCGACTAGCGGGGGTTCCTACGAGCAGTACTTC. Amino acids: CASSLRATSGGSYEQYF.

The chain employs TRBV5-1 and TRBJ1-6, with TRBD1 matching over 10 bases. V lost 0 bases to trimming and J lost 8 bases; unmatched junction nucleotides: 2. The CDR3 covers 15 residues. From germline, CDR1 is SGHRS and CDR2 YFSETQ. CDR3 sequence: CASSLVGTGDSPLHF. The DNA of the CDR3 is TGCGCCAGCAGCTTGGTAGGGACAGGGGATTCACCCCTCCACTTT.

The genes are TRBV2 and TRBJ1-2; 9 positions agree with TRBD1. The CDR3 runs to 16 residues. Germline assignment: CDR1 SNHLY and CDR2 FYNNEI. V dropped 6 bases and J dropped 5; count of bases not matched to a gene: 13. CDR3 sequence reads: CASRVYVKTGGYGYTF. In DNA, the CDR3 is TGTGCCAGCAGGGTTTATGTAAAGACAGGGGGATATGGCTACACCTTC.

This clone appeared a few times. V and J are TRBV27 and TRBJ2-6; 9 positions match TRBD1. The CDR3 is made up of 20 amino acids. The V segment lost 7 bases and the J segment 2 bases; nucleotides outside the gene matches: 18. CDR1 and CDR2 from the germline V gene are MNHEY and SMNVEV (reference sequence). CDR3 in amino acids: CASTQLFPGQGVPGANVLTF. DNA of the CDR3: TGTGCCAGCACCCAATTATTCCCGGGACAGGGAGTACCTGGGGCCAACGTCCTGACTTTC.

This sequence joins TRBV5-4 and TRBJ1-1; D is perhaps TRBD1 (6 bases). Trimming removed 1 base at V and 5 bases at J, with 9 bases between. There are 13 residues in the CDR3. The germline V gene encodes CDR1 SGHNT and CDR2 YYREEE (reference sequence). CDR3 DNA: TGTGCCAGCAGCTTGCCAGGGGATACTGAAGCTTTCTTT. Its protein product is CASSLPGDTEAFF.

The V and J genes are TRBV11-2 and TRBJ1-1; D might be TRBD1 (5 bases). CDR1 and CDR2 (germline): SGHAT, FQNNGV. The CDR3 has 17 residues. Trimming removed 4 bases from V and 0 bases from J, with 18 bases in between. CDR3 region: CASSSPGGRTMNTEAFF. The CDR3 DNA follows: TGTGCCAGCAGCTCCCCCGGGGGACGGACTATGAACACTGAAGCTTTCTTT.

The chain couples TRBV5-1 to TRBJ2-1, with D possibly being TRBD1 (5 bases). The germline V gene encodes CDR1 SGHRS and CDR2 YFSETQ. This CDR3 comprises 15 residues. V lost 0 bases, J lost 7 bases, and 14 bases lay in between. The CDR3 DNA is TGCGCCAGCAGCTTGGCCGACAGCCTGACGAATGAGCAGTTCTTC. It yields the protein CASSLADSLTNEQFF.

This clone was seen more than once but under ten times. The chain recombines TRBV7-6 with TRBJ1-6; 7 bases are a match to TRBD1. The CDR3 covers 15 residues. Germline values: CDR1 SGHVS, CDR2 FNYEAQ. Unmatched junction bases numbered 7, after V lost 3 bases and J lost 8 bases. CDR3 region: CASSFGQAADSPLHF. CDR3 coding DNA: TGTGCCAGCAGCTTCGGACAGGCCGCGGATTCACCCCTCCACTTT. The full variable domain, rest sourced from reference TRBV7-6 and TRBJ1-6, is GAGVSQSPRYKVTKRGQDVALRCDPISGHVSLYWYRQALGQGPEFLTYFNYEAQQDKSGLPNDRFSAERPEGSISTLTIQRTEQRDSAMYRCASSFGQAADSPLHFGNGTRLTVT.

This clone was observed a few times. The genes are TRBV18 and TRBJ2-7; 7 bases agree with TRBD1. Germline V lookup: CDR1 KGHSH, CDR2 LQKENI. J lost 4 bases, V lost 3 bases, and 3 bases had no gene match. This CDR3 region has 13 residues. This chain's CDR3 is CASSPNRGYEQYF. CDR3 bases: TGTGCCAGCTCACCCAACAGGGGATACGAGCAGTACTTC.

The chain's CDR3 is CASSLGDRSSLGQQYF. The CDR3 nucleotides are TGCGCCAGCAGCTTGGGAGACAGGAGCAGCTTAGGGCAGCAGTACTTC. The chain recombines TRBV5-1 with TRBJ2-7, with D possibly TRBD1 on 6 matching bases. Trimming took 0 bases from V and 8 from J, leaving 21 bases between them. The CDR3 has 16 amino acids. In germline, CDR1 is SGHRS, CDR2 YFSETQ. Looking up the rest from reference TRBV5-1 and TRBJ2-7 gives the full variable domain: KAGVTQTPRYLIKTRGQQVTLSCSPISGHRSVSWYQQTPGQGLQFLFEYFSETQRNKGNFPGRFSGRQFSNSRSEMNVSTLELGDSALYLCASSLGDRSSLGQQYFGPGTRLTVT.

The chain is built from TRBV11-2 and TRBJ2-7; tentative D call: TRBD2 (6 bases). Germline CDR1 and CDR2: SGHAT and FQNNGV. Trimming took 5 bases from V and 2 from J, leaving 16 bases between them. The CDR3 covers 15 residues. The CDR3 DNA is TGTGCCAGCAGCCCAGCGGTGAGGACTACCTACGAGCAGTACTTC. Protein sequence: CASSPAVRTTYEQYF. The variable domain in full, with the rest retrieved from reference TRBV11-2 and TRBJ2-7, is EAGVAQSPRYKIIEKRQSVAFWCNPISGHATLYWYQQILGQGPKLLIQFQNNGVVDDSQLPKDRFSAERLKGVDSTLKIQPAKLEDSAVYLCASSPAVRTTYEQYFGPGTRLTVT.

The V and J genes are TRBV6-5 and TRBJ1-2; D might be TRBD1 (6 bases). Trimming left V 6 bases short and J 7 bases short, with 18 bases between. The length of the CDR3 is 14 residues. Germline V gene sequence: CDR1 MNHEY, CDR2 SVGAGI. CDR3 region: CASRQGPSEGGYTF. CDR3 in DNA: TGTGCCAGCAGGCAGGGGCCGTCTGAGGGTGGCTACACCTTC.

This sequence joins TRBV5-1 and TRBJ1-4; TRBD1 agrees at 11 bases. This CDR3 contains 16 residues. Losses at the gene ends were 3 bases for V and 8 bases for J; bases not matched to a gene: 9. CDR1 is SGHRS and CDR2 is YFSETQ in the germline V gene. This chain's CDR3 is CASSYGTGGLGEKLFF. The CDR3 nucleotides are TGCGCCAGCAGCTACGGGACAGGGGGGCTGGGAGAAAAACTGTTTTTT.

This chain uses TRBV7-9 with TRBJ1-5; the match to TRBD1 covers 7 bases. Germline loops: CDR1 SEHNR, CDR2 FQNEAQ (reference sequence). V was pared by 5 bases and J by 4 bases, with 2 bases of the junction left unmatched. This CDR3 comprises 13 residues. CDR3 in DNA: TGTGCCAGCAGCGCACAGGGGAATCAGCCCCAGCATTTT. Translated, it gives CASSAQGNQPQHF.

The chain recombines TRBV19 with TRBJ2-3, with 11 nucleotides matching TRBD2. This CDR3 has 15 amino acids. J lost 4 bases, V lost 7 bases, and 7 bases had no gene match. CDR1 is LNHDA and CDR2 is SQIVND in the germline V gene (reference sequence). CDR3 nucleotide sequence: TGTGCCAGTACTGATAGCGGGGGGGCGCCAGATACGCAGTATTTT. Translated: CASTDSGGAPDTQYF.

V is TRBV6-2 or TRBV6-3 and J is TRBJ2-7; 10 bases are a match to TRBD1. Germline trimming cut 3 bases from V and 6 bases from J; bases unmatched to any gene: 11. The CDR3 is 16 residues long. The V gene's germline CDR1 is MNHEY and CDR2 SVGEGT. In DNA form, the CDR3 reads TGTGCCAGCAGTTATATGGGTGGGGACAGGGGCTCCGAGCAGTACTTC. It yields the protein CASSYMGGDRGSEQYF.

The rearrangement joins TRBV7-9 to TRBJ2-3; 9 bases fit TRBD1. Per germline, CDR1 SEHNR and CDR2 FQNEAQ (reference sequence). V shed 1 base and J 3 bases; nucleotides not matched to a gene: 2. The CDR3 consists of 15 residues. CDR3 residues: CASSLGDRETDTQYF. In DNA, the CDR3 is TGTGCCAGCAGCTTAGGGGACAGGGAAACAGATACGCAGTATTTT.

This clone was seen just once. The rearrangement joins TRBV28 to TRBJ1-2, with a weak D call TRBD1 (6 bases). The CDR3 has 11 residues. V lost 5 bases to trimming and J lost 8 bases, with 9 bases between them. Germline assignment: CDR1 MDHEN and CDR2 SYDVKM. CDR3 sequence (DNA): TGTGCCAGCAGTCTGAGGGGGGGCTACACCTTC. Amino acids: CASSLRGGYTF.

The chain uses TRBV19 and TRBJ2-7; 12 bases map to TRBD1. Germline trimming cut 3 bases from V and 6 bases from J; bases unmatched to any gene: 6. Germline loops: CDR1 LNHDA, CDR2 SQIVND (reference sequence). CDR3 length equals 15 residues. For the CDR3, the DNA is TGTGCCAGTAGTATTGTGGGACAGGGGGCTTTCGAGCAGTACTTC. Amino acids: CASSIVGQGAFEQYF.

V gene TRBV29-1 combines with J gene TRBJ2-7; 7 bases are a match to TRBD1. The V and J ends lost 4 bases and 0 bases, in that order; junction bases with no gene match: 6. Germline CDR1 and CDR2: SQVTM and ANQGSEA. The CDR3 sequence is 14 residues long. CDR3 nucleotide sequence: TGCAGCGTTGGAAAAAGGGACAGCTCCTACGAGCAGTACTTC. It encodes CSVGKRDSSYEQYF.